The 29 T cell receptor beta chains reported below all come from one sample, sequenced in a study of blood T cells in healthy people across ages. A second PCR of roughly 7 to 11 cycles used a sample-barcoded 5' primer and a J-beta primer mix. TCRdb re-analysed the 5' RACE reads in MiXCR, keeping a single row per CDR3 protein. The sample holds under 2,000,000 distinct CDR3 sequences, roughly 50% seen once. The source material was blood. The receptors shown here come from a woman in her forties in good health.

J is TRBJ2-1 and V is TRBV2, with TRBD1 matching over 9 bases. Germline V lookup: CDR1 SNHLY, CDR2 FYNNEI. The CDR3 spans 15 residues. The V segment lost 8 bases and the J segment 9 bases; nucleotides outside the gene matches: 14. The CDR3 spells CASDRQGGSLGEQFF. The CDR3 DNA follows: TGTGCCAGCGATCGACAGGGGGGATCGCTAGGTGAGCAGTTCTTC.

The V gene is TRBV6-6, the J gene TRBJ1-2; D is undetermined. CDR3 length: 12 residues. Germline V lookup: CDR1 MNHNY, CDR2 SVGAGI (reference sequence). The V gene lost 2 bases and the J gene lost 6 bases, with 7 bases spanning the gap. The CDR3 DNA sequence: TGTGCCAGCAGTTACCAAAGAGATGGCTACACCTTC. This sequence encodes CASSYQRDGYTF.

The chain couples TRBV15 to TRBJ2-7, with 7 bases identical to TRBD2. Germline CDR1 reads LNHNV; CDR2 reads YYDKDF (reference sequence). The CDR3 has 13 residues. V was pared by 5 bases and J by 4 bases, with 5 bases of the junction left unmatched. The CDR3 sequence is CATSRREGYEQYF. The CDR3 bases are TGTGCCACCAGCCGTAGGGAGGGATACGAGCAGTACTTC.

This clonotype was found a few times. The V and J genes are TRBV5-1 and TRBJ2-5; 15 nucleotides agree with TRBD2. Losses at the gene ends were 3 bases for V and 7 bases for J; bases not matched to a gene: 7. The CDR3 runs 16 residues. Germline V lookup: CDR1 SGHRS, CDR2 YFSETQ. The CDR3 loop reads CASSSGTSGGLVTQYF. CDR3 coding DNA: TGCGCCAGCAGCTCCGGGACTAGCGGGGGGTTGGTGACCCAGTACTTC.

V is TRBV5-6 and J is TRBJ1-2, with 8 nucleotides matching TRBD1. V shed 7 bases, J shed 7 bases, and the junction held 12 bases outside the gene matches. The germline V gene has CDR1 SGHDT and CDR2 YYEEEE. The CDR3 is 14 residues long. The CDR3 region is CASDLHQGAGGYTF. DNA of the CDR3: TGTGCCAGCGACCTACATCAGGGGGCCGGTGGCTACACCTTC.

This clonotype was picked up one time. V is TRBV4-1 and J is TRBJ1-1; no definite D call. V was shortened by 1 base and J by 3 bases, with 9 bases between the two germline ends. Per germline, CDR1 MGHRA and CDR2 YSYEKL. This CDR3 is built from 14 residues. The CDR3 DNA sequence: TGCGCCAGCAGCCAAGGGGTTTTAGACACTGAAGCTTTCTTT. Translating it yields CASSQGVLDTEAFF.

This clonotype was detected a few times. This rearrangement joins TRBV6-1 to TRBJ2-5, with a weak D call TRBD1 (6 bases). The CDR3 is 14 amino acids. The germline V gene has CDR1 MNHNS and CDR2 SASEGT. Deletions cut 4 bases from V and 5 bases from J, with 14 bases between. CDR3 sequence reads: CASSVGQFTETQYF. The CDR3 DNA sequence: TGTGCCAGCAGTGTCGGACAGTTTACGGAGACCCAGTACTTC.

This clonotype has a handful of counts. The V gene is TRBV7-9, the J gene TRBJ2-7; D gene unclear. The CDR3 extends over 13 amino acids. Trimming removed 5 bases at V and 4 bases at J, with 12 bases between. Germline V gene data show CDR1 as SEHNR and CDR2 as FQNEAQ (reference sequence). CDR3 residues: CASSKDTSYEQYF. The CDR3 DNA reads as TGTGCCAGCAGCAAAGACACGTCTTACGAGCAGTACTTC. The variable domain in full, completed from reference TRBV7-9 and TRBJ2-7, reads DTGVSQNPRHKITKRGQNVTFRCDPISEHNRLYWYRQTLGQGPEFLTYFQNEAQLEKSRLLSDRFSAERPKGSFSTLEIQRTEQGDSAMYLCASSKDTSYEQYFGPGTRLTVT.

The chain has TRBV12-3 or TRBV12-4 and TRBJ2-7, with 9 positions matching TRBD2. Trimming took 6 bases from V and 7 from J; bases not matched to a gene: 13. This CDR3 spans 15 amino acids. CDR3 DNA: TGTGCCAGCAGCCCCTCAGCGGGGGGCCTGTGGGAGCAGTACTTC. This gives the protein CASSPSAGGLWEQYF.

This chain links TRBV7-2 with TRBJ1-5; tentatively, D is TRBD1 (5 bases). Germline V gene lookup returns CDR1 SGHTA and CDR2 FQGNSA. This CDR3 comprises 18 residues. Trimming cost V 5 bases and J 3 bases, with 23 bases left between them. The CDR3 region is CASSISIGQGDLNQPQHF. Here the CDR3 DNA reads TGTGCCAGCAGCATCAGTATAGGACAAGGGGATCTCAATCAGCCCCAGCATTTT.

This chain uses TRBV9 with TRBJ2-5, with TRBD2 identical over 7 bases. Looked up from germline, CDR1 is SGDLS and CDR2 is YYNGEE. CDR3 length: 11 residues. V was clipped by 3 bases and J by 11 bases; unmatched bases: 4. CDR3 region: CASSAGGPQYF. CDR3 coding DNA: TGTGCCAGCAGCGCGGGGGGTCCGCAGTACTTC.

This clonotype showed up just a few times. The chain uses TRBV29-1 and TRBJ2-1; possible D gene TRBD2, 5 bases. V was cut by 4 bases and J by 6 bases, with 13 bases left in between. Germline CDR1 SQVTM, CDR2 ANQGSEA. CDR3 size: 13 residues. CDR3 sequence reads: CSVVGLISNEQFF. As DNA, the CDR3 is TGCAGCGTTGTCGGACTCATTAGCAATGAGCAGTTCTTC.

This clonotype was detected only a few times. The CDR3 DNA is TGTGCCAGCACCCTAGCAATCGTCTCCTACAATGAGCAGTTCTTC. Its translation: CASTLAIVSYNEQFF. J is TRBJ2-1 and V is TRBV6-2 or TRBV6-3, with D possibly being TRBD2 (5 bases). Germline V gene sequence: CDR1 MNHEY, CDR2 SVGEGT. Trimming cost V 7 bases and J 0 bases, with 13 bases left between them. CDR3 length equals 15 residues.

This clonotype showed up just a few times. The CDR3 spells CASSFGGQHTDTQYF. The CDR3 coding sequence is TGTGCCAGCAGCTTTGGGGGACAGCACACAGATACGCAGTATTTT. V gene TRBV7-9 combines with J gene TRBJ2-3; 7 nucleotides align to TRBD1. Germline V gives CDR1 SEHNR, CDR2 FQNEAQ (reference sequence). There are 15 residues in the CDR3. V lost 3 bases and J lost 2; bases outside the gene matches: 5.

The CDR3 DNA follows: TGTGCCAGCAGCTTCACAGGGTTCTATGGCTACACCTTC. Translating it yields CASSFTGFYGYTF. This chain connects TRBV7-9 to TRBJ1-2; D perhaps matches TRBD1 (6 bases). With 3 bases removed from V and 4 bases from J, the gap between germline ends came to 9 bases. The CDR3 loop spans 13 amino acids. Germline assignment: CDR1 SEHNR and CDR2 FQNEAQ (reference sequence).

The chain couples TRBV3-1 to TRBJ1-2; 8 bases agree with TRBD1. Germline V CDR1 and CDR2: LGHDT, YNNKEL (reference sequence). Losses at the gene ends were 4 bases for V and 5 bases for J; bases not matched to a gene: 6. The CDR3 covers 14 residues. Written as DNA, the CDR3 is TGTGCCAGCAGCCGCAGGACAGGGATTTATGGCTACACCTTC. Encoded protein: CASSRRTGIYGYTF.

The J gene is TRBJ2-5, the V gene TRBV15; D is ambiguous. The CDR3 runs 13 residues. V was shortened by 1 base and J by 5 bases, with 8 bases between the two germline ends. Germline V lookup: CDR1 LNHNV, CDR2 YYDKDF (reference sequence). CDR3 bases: TGTGCCACCAGCAGAGCCCAGAGGGAGACCCAGTACTTC. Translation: CATSRAQRETQYF.

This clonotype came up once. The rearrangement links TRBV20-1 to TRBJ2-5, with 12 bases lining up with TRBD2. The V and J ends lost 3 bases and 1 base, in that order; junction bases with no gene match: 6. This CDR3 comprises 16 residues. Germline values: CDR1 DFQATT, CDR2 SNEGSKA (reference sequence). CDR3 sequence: CSASLLAGGTQETQYF. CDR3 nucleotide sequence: TGCAGTGCTAGTTTACTAGCGGGGGGAACCCAAGAGACCCAGTACTTC.

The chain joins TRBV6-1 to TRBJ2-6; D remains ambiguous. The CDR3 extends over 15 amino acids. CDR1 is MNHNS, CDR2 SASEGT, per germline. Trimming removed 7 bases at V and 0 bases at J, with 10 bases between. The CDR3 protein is CASTPPGSGANVLTF. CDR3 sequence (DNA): TGTGCCAGCACCCCACCTGGCTCTGGGGCCAACGTCCTGACTTTC.

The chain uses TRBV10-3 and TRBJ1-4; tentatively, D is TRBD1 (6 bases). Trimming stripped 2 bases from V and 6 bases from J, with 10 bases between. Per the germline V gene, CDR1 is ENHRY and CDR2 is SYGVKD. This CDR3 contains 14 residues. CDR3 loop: CAISEGTRDEKLFF. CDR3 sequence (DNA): TGTGCCATCAGTGAGGGGACACGCGATGAAAAACTGTTTTTT.

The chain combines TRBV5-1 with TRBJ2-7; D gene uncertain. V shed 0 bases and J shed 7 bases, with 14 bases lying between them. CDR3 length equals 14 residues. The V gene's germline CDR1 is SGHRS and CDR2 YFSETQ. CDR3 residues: CASSLARPPNEQYF. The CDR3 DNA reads TGCGCCAGCAGCTTGGCCAGGCCCCCGAATGAGCAGTACTTC.

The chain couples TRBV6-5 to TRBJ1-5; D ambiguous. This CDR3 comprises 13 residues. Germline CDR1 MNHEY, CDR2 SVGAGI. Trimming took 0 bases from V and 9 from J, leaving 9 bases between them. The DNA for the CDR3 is TGTGCCAGCAGTTACTCCACATCCGGGCCCCAGCATTTT. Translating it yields CASSYSTSGPQHF.

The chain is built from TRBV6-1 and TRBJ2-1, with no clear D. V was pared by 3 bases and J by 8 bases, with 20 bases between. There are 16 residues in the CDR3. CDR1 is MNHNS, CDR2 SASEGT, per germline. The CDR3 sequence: CASSEQGLRFWDEQFF. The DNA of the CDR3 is TGTGCCAGCAGTGAGCAAGGGCTCCGGTTTTGGGATGAGCAGTTCTTC.

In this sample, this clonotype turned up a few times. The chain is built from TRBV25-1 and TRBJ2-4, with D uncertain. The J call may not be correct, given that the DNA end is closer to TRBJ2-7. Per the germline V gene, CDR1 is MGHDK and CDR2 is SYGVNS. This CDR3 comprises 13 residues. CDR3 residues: CASSELLHSEQYF. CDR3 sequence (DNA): TGTGCCAGCAGTGAATTGTTACACAGCGAGCAGTACTTC.

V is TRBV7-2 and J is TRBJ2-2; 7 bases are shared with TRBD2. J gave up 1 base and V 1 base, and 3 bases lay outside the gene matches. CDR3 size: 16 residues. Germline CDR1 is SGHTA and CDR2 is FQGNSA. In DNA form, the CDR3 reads TGTGCCAGCAGCTTAGTGGGCGGGGGGAACACCGGGGAGCTGTTTTTT. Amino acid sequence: CASSLVGGGNTGELFF.

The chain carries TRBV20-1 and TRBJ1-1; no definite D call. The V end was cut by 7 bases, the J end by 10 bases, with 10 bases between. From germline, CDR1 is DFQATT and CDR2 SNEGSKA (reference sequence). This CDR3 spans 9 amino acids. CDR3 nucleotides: TGCAGTGGTTCCGAGGGAGCTTTCTTT. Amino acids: CSGSEGAFF.

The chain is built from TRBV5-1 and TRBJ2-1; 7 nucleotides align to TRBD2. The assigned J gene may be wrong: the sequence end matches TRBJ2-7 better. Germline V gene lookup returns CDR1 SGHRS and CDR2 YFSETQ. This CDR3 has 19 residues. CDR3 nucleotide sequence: TGCGCCAGCAGCTTGGAAGGGACTACAGAGGGATGGGCGGACAATGAGCAGTACTTC. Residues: CASSLEGTTEGWADNEQYF.

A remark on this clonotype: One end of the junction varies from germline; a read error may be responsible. The CDR3 region is CSAQPGDKGFYGQYF. The CDR3 DNA sequence: TGCAGTGCTCAGCCGGGTGACAAGGGGTTCTACGGGCAGTACTTC. This chain connects TRBV20-1 to TRBJ2-7; D is possibly TRBD1 (5 bases). Looked up from germline, CDR1 is DFQATT and CDR2 is SNEGSKA (reference sequence). There are 15 residues in the CDR3.

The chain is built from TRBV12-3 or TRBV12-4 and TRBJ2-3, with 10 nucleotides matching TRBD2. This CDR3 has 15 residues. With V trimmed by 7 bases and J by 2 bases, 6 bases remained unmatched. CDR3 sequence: CASKFSGGTTDTQYF. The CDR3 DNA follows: TGTGCCAGCAAATTTAGCGGGGGGACCACAGATACGCAGTATTTT.